This TCR beta chain was retrieved from a study of shared clonotypes between healthy human individuals. The sample holds many counts of this clone. Antigen specificity is unknown. Study-level findings and limits: Few donors limited the genetic and exposure-history diversity represented. A few donors had around 5% of their naive CD4 clonotypes in common.

Between the trimmed V and J ends, which lost 5 bases and 0 bases, there was a span of 11 bases. CDR3 length: 15 amino acids. CDR1 and CDR2 from the germline V gene are MDHEN and SYDVKM. The authors distributed each subset's genomic DNA evenly over several immunoSEQ plates. This table comes from immunoSEQ multiplex PCR, and its TCRdb copy is limited to in-frame clones, with some not included. The sample lists approximately 740,000 clones, less than 85% occurring once. The chain uses TRBV28 and TRBJ1-5, with D unresolved. Source material: memory CD4+ T cells sorted from blood. Indicated subset: CD45RA-negative fraction. This sequence was found in a woman aged 25 to 39 in good health. In nucleotides, the CDR3 is TGTGCCAGCAGTCCGAGACGTAATAGCAATCAGCCCCAGCATTTT. Translated: CASSPRRNSNQPQHF.